These 26 T cell receptor beta chains came from one sample sequenced in a study of PD-L1 blockade in urothelial cancer. Time point here: peripheral blood 6 weeks after treatment start. Some clones are missing from TCRdb's copy, which holds only in-frame ones; the method was immunoSEQ multiplex PCR. The profile shows about 36,000 clones, 84% of them singletons. This material consisted of PBMCs, taken around atezolizumab (anti-PD-L1) treatment. Receptors originate from a man between 35 and 55 years old with urothelial cancer.

Only a few counts were recorded for this clone. The same CDR3 can be traced to other DNA sequences in this sample. The rearrangement uses TRBV9 and TRBJ1-1; 7 nucleotides agree with TRBD1. V dropped 4 bases and J dropped 5; count of bases not matched to a gene: 11. CDR1 is SGDLS and CDR2 is YYNGEE in the germline V gene. This CDR3 is 15 amino acids long. The CDR3 reads CASSPRQGGNTEAFF. The CDR3 DNA follows: TGTGCCAGCAGCCCCAGACAGGGAGGTAATACTGAAGCTTTCTTT.

The V gene is TRBV16, the J gene TRBJ1-5, with D possibly being TRBD1 (5 bases). From germline, CDR1 is KGHSY and CDR2 FQNENV. Trimming removed 2 bases from V and 4 bases from J, with 24 bases in between. This CDR3 comprises 19 residues. The CDR3 sequence: CASSQVGEDRGGRNQPQHF. The CDR3 DNA sequence: TGTGCCAGCAGCCAAGTTGGAGAGGATAGGGGCGGACGAAATCAGCCCCAGCATTTT.

This chain connects TRBV5-6 to TRBJ2-2; D possibly corresponds to TRBD1 (5 bases). The V gene lost 5 bases and the J gene lost 4 bases, with 12 bases spanning the gap. The CDR3 covers 14 residues. Germline CDR1 reads SGHDT; CDR2 reads YYEEEE. The CDR3 loop is CASRFLQGTGELFF. In nucleotides, the CDR3 is TGTGCCAGCAGGTTCCTCCAGGGCACCGGGGAGCTGTTTTTT.

This chain uses TRBV15 with TRBJ2-3; D gene ambiguous. The V gene lost 8 bases and the J gene lost 5 bases, with 8 bases spanning the gap. Germline-derived CDR1 and CDR2 are LNHNV and YYDKDF (reference sequence). The CDR3 loop spans 11 amino acids. The CDR3 DNA reads as TGTGCCACCCGCGAGGAAGATACGCAGTATTTT. Protein product: CATREEDTQYF.

The chain is built from TRBV7-9 and TRBJ1-1, with TRBD1 as a possible D gene (5 bases). V lost 6 bases and J lost 4, with 15 bases in between. There are 14 residues in the CDR3. The germline gives CDR1 SEHNR, CDR2 FQNEAQ (reference sequence). CDR3 in amino acids: CASRPTGGGTEAFF. CDR3 DNA: TGTGCCAGCAGGCCGACGGGGGGGGGCACTGAAGCTTTCTTT.

V is TRBV19 and J is TRBJ2-3, with D perhaps TRBD1 (6 bases). Germline CDR1 is LNHDA and CDR2 is SQIVND (reference sequence). Trimming cost V 10 bases and J 7 bases, with 18 bases left between them. The CDR3 loop spans 13 amino acids. CDR3 sequence (DNA): TGTGCCACCCCAGGGGTGGTGCGGCATACGCAGTATTTT. Translating gives CATPGVVRHTQYF.

The rearrangement links TRBV6-5 to TRBJ1-2, with 7 nucleotides matching TRBD1. Germline assignment: CDR1 MNHEY and CDR2 SVGAGI. This CDR3 is 12 amino acids long. Germline trimming cut 6 bases from V and 4 bases from J; bases unmatched to any gene: 2. The CDR3 DNA sequence: TGTGCCAGCAGCCGGGACAGCTATGGCTACACCTTC. It is translated as CASSRDSYGYTF.

The chain recombines TRBV19 with TRBJ2-1; D unresolved. The CDR3 covers 13 residues. The V end lost 1 base, the J end lost 4 bases, and 5 bases lay between the germline ends. Germline V CDR1 and CDR2: LNHDA, SQIVND (reference sequence). The CDR3 DNA follows: TGTGCCAGTAGTATAGGGCGGTACAATGAGCAGTTCTTC. Encoded protein: CASSIGRYNEQFF.

The chain uses TRBV9 and TRBJ2-1, with TRBD2 matching over 8 bases. The V segment lost 0 bases and the J segment 10 bases; nucleotides outside the gene matches: 6. This CDR3 has 14 residues. The germline CDR1 and CDR2 sequences are SGDLS and YYNGEE. The CDR3 DNA sequence: TGTGCCAGCAGCGTAGGTCCTAGCGGGCACGAGCAGTTCTTC. Its protein product is CASSVGPSGHEQFF.

The gene calls are TRBV28 and TRBJ1-4; D is unresolved. CDR1 and CDR2 (germline): MDHEN, SYDVKM. Trimming pared 7 bases from V and 3 bases from J, leaving 12 bases between. The CDR3 sequence is 14 residues long. The CDR3 DNA reads as TGTGCCAGCACTGTTCGTACAGCTAATGAAAAACTGTTTTTT. Protein sequence: CASTVRTANEKLFF.

The V call is TRBV18, the J call TRBJ1-1; no firm D call. The length of the CDR3 is 14 residues. V lost 6 bases and J 13 bases, leaving 24 bases between the germline ends. The germline CDR1 and CDR2 sequences are KGHSH and LQKENI. CDR3 bases: TGTGCCAGCTCCCCCGAAGGCGGAGCCGTGAGAGGTTTCTTT. Translation gives CASSPEGGAVRGFF.

The rearrangement joins TRBV27 to TRBJ2-2, with D possibly matching TRBD2 (5 bases). V dropped 7 bases and J dropped 1 base, with 19 bases sitting between them. Looked up from germline, CDR1 is MNHEY and CDR2 is SMNVEV (reference sequence). The CDR3 consists of 17 residues. CDR3 sequence: CASTTSTRVENTGELFF. DNA for the CDR3: TGTGCCAGCACCACCTCTACTAGGGTGGAGAACACCGGGGAGCTGTTTTTT.

This clone was observed a handful of times. The chain combines TRBV5-6 with TRBJ2-2, with a weak D call TRBD2 (5 bases). The length of the CDR3 is 12 residues. Trimming pared 4 bases from V and 6 bases from J, leaving 7 bases between. CDR1 and CDR2 (germline): SGHDT, YYEEEE. The CDR3, as DNA: TGTGCCAGCAGCCGGACTGCCGGGGAGCTGTTTTTT. The encoded protein is CASSRTAGELFF.

The J gene is TRBJ2-3, the V gene TRBV10-1; 9 bases are shared with TRBD1. The CDR3 sequence is 14 residues long. The V gene's germline CDR1 is WNHNN and CDR2 SYGVQD (reference sequence). V gave up 4 bases and J gave up 7 bases; unmatched junction bases: 6. The CDR3 region is CASSVDRGAHTQYF. DNA for the CDR3: TGCGCCAGCAGTGTAGACAGGGGGGCTCATACGCAGTATTTT.

J is TRBJ2-3 and V is TRBV7-9, with D perhaps matching TRBD2 (5 bases). The CDR3 is made up of 15 amino acids. Germline assignment: CDR1 SEHNR and CDR2 FQNEAQ (reference sequence). Trimming stripped 6 bases from V and 2 bases from J, with 15 bases between. This CDR3 reads CASSSRGQATDTQYF. In DNA form, the CDR3 reads TGTGCCAGCAGTTCCCGAGGGCAGGCCACAGATACGCAGTATTTT.

This clone was seen a few times. V usage is TRBV19 and J usage is TRBJ2-1; 8 nucleotides line up with TRBD2. Germline trimming cut 8 bases from V and 4 bases from J; bases unmatched to any gene: 10. The CDR3 consists of 15 residues. Germline-derived CDR1 and CDR2 are LNHDA and SQIVND (reference sequence). The CDR3 is CASARGSGTYNEQFF. As DNA, the CDR3 is TGTGCCAGTGCGAGGGGTAGCGGGACTTACAATGAGCAGTTCTTC.

The CDR3 DNA sequence: TGTGCCAGCAGTTTGGGCAGAACGAACACTGAAGCTTTCTTT. This sequence encodes CASSLGRTNTEAFF. This sequence joins TRBV28 and TRBJ1-1; D gene ambiguous. Germline values: CDR1 MDHEN, CDR2 SYDVKM. V lost 3 bases and J lost 1, with 9 bases in between. The CDR3 has 14 residues.

The chain is built from TRBV6-1 and TRBJ2-7; 7 bases are shared with TRBD1. This CDR3 region has 13 residues. CDR1 is MNHNS, CDR2 SASEGT, per germline. V was clipped by 6 bases and J by 4 bases; unmatched bases: 6. The CDR3 sequence is CASRMTGPYEQYF. CDR3 DNA sequence: TGTGCCAGCAGGATGACAGGGCCGTACGAGCAGTACTTC.

The CDR3 loop reads CASTHGGSGNTIYF. As DNA, the CDR3 is TGTGCCAGCACTCACGGGGGATCTGGAAACACCATATATTTT. The rearrangement uses TRBV28 and TRBJ1-3, with D tentatively TRBD1 (5 bases). CDR1 and CDR2 from the germline V gene are MDHEN and SYDVKM. The CDR3 is made up of 14 amino acids. Trimming took 7 bases from V and 1 from J, leaving 11 bases between them.

This chain links TRBV4-2 with TRBJ2-1; TRBD2 matches 8 bases. The germline V gene has CDR1 LGHNA and CDR2 YNFKEQ. J lost 10 bases, V lost 2 bases, and 4 bases had no gene match. There are 13 residues in the CDR3. CDR3 region: CASSQRRGDEQFF. The CDR3 bases are TGTGCCAGCAGCCAAAGGCGGGGGGACGAGCAGTTCTTC.

The table lists this clone with a few counts. The chain carries TRBV7-9 and TRBJ2-7, with 7 bases that match TRBD1. This CDR3 has 16 residues. The J segment lost 6 bases and the V segment lost 3 bases, leaving 14 bases of the junction unmatched. Germline V CDR1 and CDR2: SEHNR, FQNEAQ (reference sequence). The CDR3 protein is CASSFAEETGKGEQYF. The CDR3 bases are TGTGCCAGCAGCTTCGCGGAGGAGACAGGGAAAGGCGAGCAGTACTTC.

This chain links TRBV19 with TRBJ2-2; 7 nucleotides align to TRBD2. Germline CDR1 LNHDA, CDR2 SQIVND (reference sequence). The CDR3 runs 14 residues. V trimming: 4 bases; J trimming: 6 bases; junction bases outside the gene matches: 5. CDR3 DNA: TGTGCCAGTAGTAATGGGAGGGCAGCCGGGGAGCTGTTTTTT. The encoded protein is CASSNGRAAGELFF.

This chain links TRBV21-1 with TRBJ2-2; TRBD2 is taken as the D call from the table, unchecked against the DNA. TRBV21-1 corresponds to a pseudogene. The CDR3 spans 17 residues. The CDR3 here is CASSMGRGERDTGELFF. The CDR3 region has the DNA TGTGCCAGCAGCATGGGACGCGGGGAAAGAGACACCGGGGAGCTGTTTTTT.

The genes are TRBV5-5 and TRBJ2-3; D is possibly TRBD2 (5 bases). CDR1 and CDR2 from the germline V gene are SGHKS and YYEKEE (reference sequence). The CDR3 runs 16 residues. Trimming took 0 bases from V and 5 from J, leaving 16 bases between them. CDR3 bases: TGTGCCAGCAGCTTGGTTTTAGCAGCAGAGGGAGATACGCAGTATTTT. Protein sequence: CASSLVLAAEGDTQYF.

The J gene is TRBJ2-7, the V gene TRBV18, with D possibly TRBD2 on 6 matching bases. Per the germline V gene, CDR1 is KGHSH and CDR2 is LQKENI. This CDR3 spans 16 amino acids. V lost 3 bases and J lost 0, with 15 bases in between. CDR3 coding DNA: TGTGCCAGCTCACCCCGGCAAGGGACTCCCTCCTACGAGCAGTACTTC. It is translated as CASSPRQGTPSYEQYF.

This sequence joins TRBV7-9 and TRBJ2-7; D is unresolved. Germline-derived CDR1 and CDR2 are SEHNR and FQNEAQ (reference sequence). CDR3 length: 13 residues. V lost 4 bases, J lost 7 bases, and 14 bases lay in between. CDR3 bases: TGTGCCAGCAGCTCCTATTCGTTCGGGGAGCAGTACTTC. This sequence encodes CASSSYSFGEQYF.